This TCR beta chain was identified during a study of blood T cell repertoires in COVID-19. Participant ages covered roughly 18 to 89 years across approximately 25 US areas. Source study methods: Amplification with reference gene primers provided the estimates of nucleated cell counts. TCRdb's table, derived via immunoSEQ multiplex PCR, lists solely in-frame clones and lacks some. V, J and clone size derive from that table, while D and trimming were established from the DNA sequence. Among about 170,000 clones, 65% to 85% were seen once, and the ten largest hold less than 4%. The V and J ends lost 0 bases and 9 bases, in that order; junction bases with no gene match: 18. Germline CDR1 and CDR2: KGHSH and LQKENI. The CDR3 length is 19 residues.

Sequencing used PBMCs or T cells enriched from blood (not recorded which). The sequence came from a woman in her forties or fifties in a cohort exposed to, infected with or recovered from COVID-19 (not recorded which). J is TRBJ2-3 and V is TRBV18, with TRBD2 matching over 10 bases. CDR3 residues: CASSPPGPQLSSGRGTQYF. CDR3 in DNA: TGTGCCAGCTCACCACCTGGCCCCCAGCTCTCTAGCGGGAGAGGCACGCAGTATTTT.